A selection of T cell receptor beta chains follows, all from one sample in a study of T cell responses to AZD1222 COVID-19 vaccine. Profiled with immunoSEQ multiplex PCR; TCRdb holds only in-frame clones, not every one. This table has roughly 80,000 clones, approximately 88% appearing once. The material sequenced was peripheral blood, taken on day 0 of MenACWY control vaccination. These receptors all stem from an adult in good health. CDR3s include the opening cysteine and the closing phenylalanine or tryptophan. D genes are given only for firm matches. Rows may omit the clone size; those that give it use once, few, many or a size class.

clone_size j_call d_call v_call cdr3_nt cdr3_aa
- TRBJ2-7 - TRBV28 TGTGCCAGCAGTTTGGGGCTCTACGAGCAGTACTTC CASSLGLYEQYF
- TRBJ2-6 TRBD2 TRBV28 TGTGCCAGCAGTTTTTTTCTAGCGGGTTCCTCTGGGGCCAACGTCCTGACTTTC CASSFFLAGSSGANVLTF
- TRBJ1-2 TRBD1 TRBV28 TGTGCCAGCAGTTACCAGGGGGGGATCTATGGCTACACCTTC CASSYQGGIYGYTF
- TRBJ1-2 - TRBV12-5 TGTGCTAGTGGTTTGGACAACTATGGCTACACCTTC CASGLDNYGYTF
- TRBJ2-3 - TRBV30 TGTGCCTCCAATGAACGGGATACGCAGTATTTT CASNERDTQYF
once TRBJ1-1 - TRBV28 TGTGCCAGCAGTCCCGGGACGGTGAACACTGAAGCTTTCTTT CASSPGTVNTEAFF
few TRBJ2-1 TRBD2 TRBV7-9 TGTGCCAGCAGCTTAATAGGATCCGGGACTAACAATGAGCAGTTCTTC CASSLIGSGTNNEQFF
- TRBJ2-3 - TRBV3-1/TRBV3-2 TGTGCCAGCAGCCCAAGGCTCAGCACAGATACGCAGTATTTT CASSPRLSTDTQYF
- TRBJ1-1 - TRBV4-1 TGCGCCAGCAGCCAAGAACGCGGGTGGACTGAAGCTTTCTTT CASSQERGWTEAFF
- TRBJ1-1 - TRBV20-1 TGCAGTGCAAGTGGGATGGCTGAAGCTTTCTTT CSASGMAEAFF
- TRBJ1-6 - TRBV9 TGTGCCAGCAGCGTTGGACAGTATAATTCACCCCTCCACTTT CASSVGQYNSPLHF
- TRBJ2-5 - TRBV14 TGTGCCAGCAGCCACCAGGACCAGGGGGAGACCCAGTACTTC CASSHQDQGETQYF
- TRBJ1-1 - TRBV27 TGTGCCAGCGCTCCAGGGCTCCCTACTGAAGCTTTCTTT CASAPGLPTEAFF
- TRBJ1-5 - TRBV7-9 TGTGCCAGCAGCTTAGGGGGGGGAAATCAGCCCCAGCATTTT CASSLGGGNQPQHF
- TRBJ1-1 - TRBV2 TGTGCCAGCTGCGGGAGCCTGGGCCTTGAAGCTTTCTTT CASCGSLGLEAFF
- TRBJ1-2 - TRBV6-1 TGTGCCGGCAGTGAGGGTTTGGGCTACACCTTC CAGSEGLGYTF
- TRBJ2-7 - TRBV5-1 TGCGCCAGCAGCCCGGGGCAGCCCTACGAGCAGTACTTC CASSPGQPYEQYF
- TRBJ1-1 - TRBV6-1 TGTGCCAGCAGTAGGGTGAACACTGAAGCTTTCTTT CASSRVNTEAFF
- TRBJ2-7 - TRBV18 TGTGCCAGCTCACCTCACCCTGCCGCCAACGAGCAGTACTTC CASSPHPAANEQYF
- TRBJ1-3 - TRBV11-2 TGTGCCAGCAGCATAACAGACTCTGGAAACACCATATATTTT CASSITDSGNTIYF
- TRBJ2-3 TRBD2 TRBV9 TGTGCCAGCAGCTACGGACTAGCGGGAGGCTCAGATACGCAGTATTTT CASSYGLAGGSDTQYF
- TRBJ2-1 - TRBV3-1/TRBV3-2 TGTGCCAGCAGCCATAGTGGGTGCAATGAGCAGTTCTTC CASSHSGCNEQFF
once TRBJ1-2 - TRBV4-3 TGCGCCAGCAGCCAAGATCCAAGAGGTCAGGGGTGGTACACCTTC CASSQDPRGQGWYTF
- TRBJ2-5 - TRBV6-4 TGTGCCAGCAGCCCACAAGAGACCCAGTACTTC CASSPQETQYF
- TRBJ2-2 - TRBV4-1 TGCGCCAGCAGCCAAGAAAACACCGGGGAGCTGTTTTTT CASSQENTGELFF
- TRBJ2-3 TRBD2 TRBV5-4 TGTGCCAGCAGCTTGGTGGGCGGGAGAACAGATACGCAGTATTTT CASSLVGGRTDTQYF
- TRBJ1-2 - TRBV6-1 TGTGCCAGCAGTGAAGTGGGATCGGGGGGCGCGAGGGGCTACACCTTC CASSEVGSGGARGYTF
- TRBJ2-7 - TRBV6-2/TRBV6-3 TGTGCCAGCAGTTGGGGACGGGACCTGTACTTC CASSWGRDLYF
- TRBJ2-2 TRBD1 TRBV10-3 TGTGCCATCAATAGGGGACAGGGGGCCGGGGAGCTGTTTTTT CAINRGQGAGELFF
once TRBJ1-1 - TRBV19 TGTGCCAGTAGTATCCGGTCTAACGGGCTAGTGAACACTGAAGCTTTCTTT CASSIRSNGLVNTEAFF
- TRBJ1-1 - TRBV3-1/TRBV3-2 TGTGCCAGCAGCCAAGCGGCACAGGGGAACACTGAAGCTTTCTTT CASSQAAQGNTEAFF
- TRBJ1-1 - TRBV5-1 TGCGCCAGCAGCGTAGGAGGGGAGTTGCACACTGAAGCTTTCTTT CASSVGGELHTEAFF
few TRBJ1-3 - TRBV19 TGTGCCAGTAGTATCCTCGGGGAGTCAAGAAACACCATATATTTT CASSILGESRNTIYF
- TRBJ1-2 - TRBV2 TGTGCCAGCAAGTTTGGGCAAAATTTAAACTATGGCTACACCTTC CASKFGQNLNYGYTF
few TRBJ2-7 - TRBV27 TGTGCCAGCCTGACCAACGGCGGGACCCTTGACGAGCAGTACTTC CASLTNGGTLDEQYF
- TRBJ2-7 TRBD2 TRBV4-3 TGCGCCAGCAGCCAAGTTTCACTAGCGAGCGCCTACGAGCAGTACTTC CASSQVSLASAYEQYF
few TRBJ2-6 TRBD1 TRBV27 TGTGCCAGCAGTTTAATGGGACAGGGGCGCTCTGGGGCCAACGTCCTGACTTTC CASSLMGQGRSGANVLTF
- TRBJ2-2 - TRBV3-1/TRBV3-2 TGTGCCACCAGGGGGAACACCGGGGAGCTGTTTTTT CATRGNTGELFF
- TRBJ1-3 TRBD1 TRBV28 TGTGCCAGCAGCTCCGGGACAGGGGGCTCTGGAAACACCATATATTTT CASSSGTGGSGNTIYF
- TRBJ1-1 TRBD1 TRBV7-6 TGTGCCAGCAGCTTAGAGCCCCGGACAGGGTACTCTGAAGCTTTCTTT CASSLEPRTGYSEAFF
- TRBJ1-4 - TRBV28 TGTGCCAGCAGCTCCCTTACAGGGATCGCTAATGAAAAACTGTTTTTT CASSSLTGIANEKLFF
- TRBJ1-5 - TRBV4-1 TGCGCCAGCAGCCAAGATCATAATCAGCCCCAGCATTTT CASSQDHNQPQHF
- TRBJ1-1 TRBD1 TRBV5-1 TGCGCCAGCAGCCTGGCGGTCAGGGGGGAGACTGAAGCTTTCTTT CASSLAVRGETEAFF
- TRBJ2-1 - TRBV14 TGTGCCAGCAGCCAAACCGGCAGCTCCTACAATGAGCAGTTCTTC CASSQTGSSYNEQFF
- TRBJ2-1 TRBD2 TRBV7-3 TGTGCCAGCAGCTCCGGACTAGCGGGAGCCAATGAGCAGTTCTTC CASSSGLAGANEQFF
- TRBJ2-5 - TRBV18 TGTGCCAGCTCACCTTATAATCCAGGTCAAGAGACCCAGTACTTC CASSPYNPGQETQYF